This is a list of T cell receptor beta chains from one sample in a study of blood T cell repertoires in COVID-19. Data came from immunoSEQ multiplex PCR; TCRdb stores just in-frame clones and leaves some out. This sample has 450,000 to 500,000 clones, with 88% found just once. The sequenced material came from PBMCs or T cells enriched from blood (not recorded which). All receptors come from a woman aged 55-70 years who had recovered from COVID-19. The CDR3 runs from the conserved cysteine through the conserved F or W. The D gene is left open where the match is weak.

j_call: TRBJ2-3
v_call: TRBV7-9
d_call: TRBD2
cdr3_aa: CASSFASGGTDTQYF

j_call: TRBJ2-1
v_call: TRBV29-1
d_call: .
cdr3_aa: CSVHGGTGRSYNEQFF

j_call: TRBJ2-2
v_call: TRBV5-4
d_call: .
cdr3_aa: CALAGAGELFF

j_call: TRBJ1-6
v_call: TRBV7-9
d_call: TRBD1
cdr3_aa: CASSRQGTAPLHF

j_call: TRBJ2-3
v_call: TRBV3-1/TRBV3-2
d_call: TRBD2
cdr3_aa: CASSQDGPGAGAFTDTQYF

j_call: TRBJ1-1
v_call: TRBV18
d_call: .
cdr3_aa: CASSPGVGYTEAFF

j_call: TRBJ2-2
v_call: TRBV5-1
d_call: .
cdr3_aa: CASSFTGSNTGELFF

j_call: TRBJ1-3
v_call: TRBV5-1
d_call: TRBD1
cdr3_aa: CASSLNVQGAPGNTIYF

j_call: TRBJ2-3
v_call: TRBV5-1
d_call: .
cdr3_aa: CASSPRVFSDTQYF

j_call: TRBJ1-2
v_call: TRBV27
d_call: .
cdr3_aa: CASSLGPQRGYTF

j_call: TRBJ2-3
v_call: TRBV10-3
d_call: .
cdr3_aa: CAISDSSGTQYF

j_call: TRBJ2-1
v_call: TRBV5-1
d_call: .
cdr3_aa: CASSLDRPTYNEQFF

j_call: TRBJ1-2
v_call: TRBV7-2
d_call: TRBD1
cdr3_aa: CASSLAGTGRAYGYTF

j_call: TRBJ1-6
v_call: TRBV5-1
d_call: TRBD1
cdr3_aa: CASSWTGTGGNSPLHF

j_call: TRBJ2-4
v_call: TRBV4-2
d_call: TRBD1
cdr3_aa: CASSHTGGAKNIQYF

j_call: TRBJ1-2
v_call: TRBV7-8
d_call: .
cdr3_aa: CASSEGQYYGYTF

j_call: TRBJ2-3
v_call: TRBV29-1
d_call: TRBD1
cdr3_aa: CSVDSGTATDTQYF

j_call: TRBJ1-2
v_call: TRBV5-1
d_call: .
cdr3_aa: CASRGATNYGYTF

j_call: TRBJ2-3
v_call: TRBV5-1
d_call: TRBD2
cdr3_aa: CASSLSSGGLYTDTQYF

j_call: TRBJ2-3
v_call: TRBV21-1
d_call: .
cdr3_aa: CASSAPGLAGPGTQYF

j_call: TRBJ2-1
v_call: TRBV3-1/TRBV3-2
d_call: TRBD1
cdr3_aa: CASSPRDRIFWNEQFF

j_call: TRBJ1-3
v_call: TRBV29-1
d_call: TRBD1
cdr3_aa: CSVVAGGSGNTIYF

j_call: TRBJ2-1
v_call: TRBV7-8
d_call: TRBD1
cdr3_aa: CASSPDRPEAHEQFF

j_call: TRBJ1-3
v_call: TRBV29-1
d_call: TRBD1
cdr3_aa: CSVEETGVFSGNTIYF

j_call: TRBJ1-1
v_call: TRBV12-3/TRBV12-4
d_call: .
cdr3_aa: CASSSMNTEAFF

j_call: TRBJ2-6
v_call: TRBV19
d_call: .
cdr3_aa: CASSIGGFGTYSGANVLTF

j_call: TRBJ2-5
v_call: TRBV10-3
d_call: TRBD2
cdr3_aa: CATLAGGHETQYF

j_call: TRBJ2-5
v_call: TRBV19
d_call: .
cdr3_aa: CASSITGLRETQYF

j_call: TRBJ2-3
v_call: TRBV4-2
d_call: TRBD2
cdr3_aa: CASSQEAIAGTPTDTQYF

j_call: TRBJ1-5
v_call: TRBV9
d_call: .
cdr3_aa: CASSVVPGQPQHF

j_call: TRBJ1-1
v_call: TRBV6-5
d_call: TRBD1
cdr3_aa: CASSQGQGNTEAFF

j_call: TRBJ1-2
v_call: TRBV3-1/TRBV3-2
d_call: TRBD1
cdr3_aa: CASSQDRDRGLGYGYTF

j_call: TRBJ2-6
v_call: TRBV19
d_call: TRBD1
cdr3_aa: CASSGQGTYSGANVLTF

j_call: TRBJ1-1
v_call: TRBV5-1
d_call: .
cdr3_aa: CASSLEGRDVAEAFF

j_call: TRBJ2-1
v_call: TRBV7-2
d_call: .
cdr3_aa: CASSSYGGQFF

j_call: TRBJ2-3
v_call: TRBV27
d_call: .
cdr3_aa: CASSFGESTDTQYF

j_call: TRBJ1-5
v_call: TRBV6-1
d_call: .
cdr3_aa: CASSERDQPQHF

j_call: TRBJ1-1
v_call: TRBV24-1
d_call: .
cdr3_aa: CATSDLRGTEAFF

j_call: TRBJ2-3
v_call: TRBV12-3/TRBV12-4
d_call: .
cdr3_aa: CASSRRLVAQYF

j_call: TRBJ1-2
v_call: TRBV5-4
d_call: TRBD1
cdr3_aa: CASSSGTDFFYGYTF

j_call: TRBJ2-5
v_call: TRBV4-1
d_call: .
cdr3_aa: CASSQDSTGPPSTETQYF

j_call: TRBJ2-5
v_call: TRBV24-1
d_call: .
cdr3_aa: CATSDPLAFEETQYF

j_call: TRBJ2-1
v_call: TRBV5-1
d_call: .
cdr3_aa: CASSLGTLYNEQFF